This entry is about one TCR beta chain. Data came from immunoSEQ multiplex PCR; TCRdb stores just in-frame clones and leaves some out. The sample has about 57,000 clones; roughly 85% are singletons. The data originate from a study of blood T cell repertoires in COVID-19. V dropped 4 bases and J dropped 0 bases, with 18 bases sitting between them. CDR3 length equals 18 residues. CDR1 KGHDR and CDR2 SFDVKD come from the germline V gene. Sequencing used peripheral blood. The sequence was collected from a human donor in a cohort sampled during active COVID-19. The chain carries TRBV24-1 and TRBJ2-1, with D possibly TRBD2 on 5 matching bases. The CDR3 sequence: CATSDPDSATISYNEQFF. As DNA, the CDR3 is TGTGCCACCAGTGACCCTGATAGCGCGACGATCTCCTACAATGAGCAGTTCTTC.